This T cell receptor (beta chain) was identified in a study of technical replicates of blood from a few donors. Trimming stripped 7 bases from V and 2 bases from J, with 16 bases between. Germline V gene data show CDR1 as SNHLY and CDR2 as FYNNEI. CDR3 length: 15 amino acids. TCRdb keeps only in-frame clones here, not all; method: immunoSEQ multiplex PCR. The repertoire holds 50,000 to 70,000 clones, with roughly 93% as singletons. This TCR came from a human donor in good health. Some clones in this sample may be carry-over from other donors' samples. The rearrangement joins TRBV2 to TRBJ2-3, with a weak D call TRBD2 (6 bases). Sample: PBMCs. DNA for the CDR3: TGTGCCAGCATCCGAGAGCTAGCGCCCACAGATACGCAGTATTTT. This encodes CASIRELAPTDTQYF.